Sequencing of this T cell receptor (beta chain) was carried out in a study of blood T cell repertoires in COVID-19. In the study overall: Sites in the United States, Italy and Spain provided acute and convalescent COVID-19 samples. T cells, B-cell-depleted T cells, or PBMCs provided the cDNA or gDNA that served as material.

Original processing notes: How many nucleated cells were present was estimated from reference gene primer amplification. Clones were sequenced by immunoSEQ multiplex PCR, and TCRdb holds only the in-frame ones, with some missing. V and J calls and clone size are given by that table; D and trimming were obtained from the DNA. The profile shows 77,000 or so clones, about 90% of them singletons. The CDR3 runs 15 residues. V dropped 4 bases and J dropped 5; count of bases not matched to a gene: 10. From germline, CDR1 is SGHDT and CDR2 YYEEEE. The chain carries TRBV5-6 and TRBJ2-7; 9 positions agree with TRBD1. Sequencing was carried out using peripheral blood. The source of this sequence is a man in his fifties or sixties with active COVID-19. This CDR3 is CASSPPDRGSDEQYF. The CDR3 bases are TGTGCCAGCAGCCCCCCGGACAGGGGATCGGACGAGCAGTACTTC.